This T cell receptor (beta chain) emerged from a study of metastatic and nonmetastatic thyroid tumors. Looking at the study overall: Comparative analysis of repertoires was undertaken across blood and tumor or nodule tissue obtained from malignant and benign thyroid patients. Study outcomes and limitations: A significant increase in TCR beta diversity was reportedly seen in malignant thyroid tumors relative to benign nodules, in blood and tumor.

The germline CDR1 and CDR2 sequences are LGHNA and YNFKEQ. J was trimmed by 6 bases and V by 4 bases; bases with no gene match: 12. CDR3 length equals 16 residues. Patients underwent thyroid surgery, and none had received any treatment before it. TCRdb recomputed clones from the PCR reads via MiXCR. There are 23,000 or so clones in the sample; 20% to 30% occur only once, and roughly 5.5% lies in the top ten. As regards this clone: Its target is not known.

The J gene is TRBJ2-1, the V gene TRBV4-2, with 7 bases fitting TRBD1. The specimen sequenced was tumor tissue. The receptor was derived from a female donor with papillary thyroid cancer or a benign thyroid nodule (not recorded which). Some clones in this sample may be carry-over from other donors' samples. The DNA of the CDR3 is TGTGCCAGCAGCCCTAACGGACAGGTGACTGGCAATGAGCAGTTCTTC. Amino acids: CASSPNGQVTGNEQFF.